This T cell receptor beta chain is from a study of cytomegalovirus exposure and HLA in healthy donors. Study summary: Genetic ancestry analysis placed about 80% of the roughly 400 donors that were genotyped in the Caucasian-associated cluster. Overall study findings and caveats: A later analysis appeared to link common viral pathogens to several of the most significant clusters. The productive fraction for most TCR beta V segments was about 90% or about 30% in an earlier analysis. Rates of TCR association differed by HLA locus in a later analysis, with DRB1 highest and HLA-C lowest.

It was with 60 Vbeta and 13 Jbeta primers that the PCR ran. The repertoire was sequenced with immunoSEQ multiplex PCR; TCRdb's copy has only in-frame clones and lacks some. The table lists fewer than 85,000 clones. For this clone: Antigen unknown.

The V and J ends lost 4 bases and 2 bases respectively, with 9 bases between them. The CDR3 is 13 amino acids. Germline-derived CDR1 and CDR2 are SGHDT and YYEEEE. Sequencing was performed on PBMCs. V and J are TRBV5-6 and TRBJ1-2; a possible D gene is TRBD1 (5 bases). The origin of this receptor is a female donor in good health and CMV-seropositive. For the CDR3, the DNA is TGTGCCAGCAGCCCACAGGAAAACTATGGCTACACCTTC. It yields the protein CASSPQENYGYTF.